The 16 T cell receptor beta chains in this list originate from one sample, sequenced in a study of Graves' ophthalmopathy and Graves' hyperthyroidism. Amplified material comprised TCR beta CDR3 regions derived from RNA transcripts. HTBI primers were employed in first-round RT-PCR, then a second-round multiplex PCR followed. TCRdb re-called the multiplex PCR reads through MiXCR, storing one row per CDR3 protein. The sample includes 580,000 or so distinct CDR3 sequences, 35% to 40% seen only once; the top ten take roughly 4%. Sequenced sample: peripheral blood or thyroid tissue (not recorded which). The receptors come from an adult man with Graves' hyperthyroidism.

This clonotype was seen repeatedly, ten times or more. V gene TRBV6-1 combines with J gene TRBJ1-5, with unresolved D. Trimming stripped 5 bases from V and 6 bases from J, with 17 bases between. This CDR3 contains 15 residues. CDR1 is MNHNS and CDR2 is SASEGT in the germline V gene. The CDR3: CASSTREAPGQPQHF. The CDR3 DNA reads TGTGCCAGCAGTACCCGTGAGGCGCCTGGTCAGCCCCAGCATTTT.

The chain recombines TRBV2 with TRBJ2-3; D may be TRBD1 or TRBD2 (5 bases each). The germline V gene has CDR1 SNHLY and CDR2 FYNNEI. The CDR3 length is 13 residues. V was shortened by 1 base and J by 4 bases, with 6 bases between the two germline ends. This CDR3 reads CASSEGGPDTQYF. In DNA form, the CDR3 reads TGTGCCAGCAGTGAAGGGGGACCAGATACGCAGTATTTT.

The V and J genes are TRBV19 and TRBJ2-7, with D hard to call. Per germline, CDR1 LNHDA and CDR2 SQIVND (reference sequence). V was clipped by 3 bases and J by 2 bases, with 11 bases between them. This CDR3 is 14 amino acids long. CDR3 sequence reads: CASSIPPGPYEQYF. The CDR3 DNA sequence: TGTGCCAGTAGTATCCCTCCAGGCCCCTACGAGCAGTACTTC.

This clonotype was seen once. V usage is TRBV29-1 and J usage is TRBJ2-7; 8 bases agree with TRBD2. In germline, CDR1 is SQVTM, CDR2 ANQGSEA. This CDR3 contains 15 residues. The V and J ends lost 1 base and 3 bases, in that order; junction bases with no gene match: 8. The CDR3 protein is CSVEGTGTRGYEQYF. The CDR3 DNA reads as TGCAGCGTTGAAGGGACCGGGACTAGGGGCTACGAGCAGTACTTC.

This clonotype appeared many times. This chain connects TRBV2 to TRBJ2-7; D is possibly TRBD1 (6 bases). The CDR3 covers 12 residues. Germline-derived CDR1 and CDR2 are SNHLY and FYNNEI. The germline V and J ends were trimmed by 7 bases and 3 bases, with 10 bases remaining between them. This CDR3 reads CASKRQVYEQYF. In nucleotides, the CDR3 is TGTGCCAGCAAGAGACAGGTCTACGAGCAGTACTTC. Based on the CDR3 plus reference TRBV2 and TRBJ2-7, the full variable domain is EPEVTQTPSHQVTQMGQEVILRCVPISNHLYFYWYRQILGQKVEFLVSFYNNEISEKSEIFDDQFSVERPDGSNFTLKIRSTKLEDSAMYFCASKRQVYEQYFGPGTRLTVT.

This clonotype has a count of ten or more. The chain couples TRBV11-2 to TRBJ2-2, with D possibly matching TRBD2 (5 bases). Trimming took 0 bases from V and 0 from J, leaving 11 bases between them. Germline loops: CDR1 SGHAT, CDR2 FQNNGV. The CDR3 is 17 residues long. The CDR3 nucleotides are TGTGCCAGCAGCTTAGATCGTCTAGCAGCGAACACCGGGGAGCTGTTTTTT. Encoded protein: CASSLDRLAANTGELFF.

This clonotype was recorded only once. The gene calls are TRBV7-9 and TRBJ2-7, with TRBD2 matching 8 bases. Germline-derived CDR1 and CDR2 are SEHNR and FQNEAQ (reference sequence). The CDR3 totals 15 residues. V lost 6 bases to trimming and J lost 5 bases; unmatched junction nucleotides: 12. DNA for the CDR3: TGTGCCAGCAGTCCCGGGCGGGCGGGGGGAAACGAGCAGTACTTC. It is translated as CASSPGRAGGNEQYF.

This clonotype has at least ten counts. The J gene is TRBJ2-6, the V gene TRBV24-1; D possibly corresponds to TRBD2 (6 bases). The germline V gene has CDR1 KGHDR and CDR2 SFDVKD. This CDR3 region has 16 residues. Trimming stripped 5 bases from V and 0 bases from J, with 10 bases between. The CDR3 spells CATSGRGDSGANVLTF. CDR3 nucleotides: TGTGCCACCAGTGGTCGCGGGGACTCTGGGGCCAACGTCCTGACTTTC.

J is TRBJ2-7 and V is TRBV2, with TRBD2 matching over 11 bases. The DNA end is a closer match to TRBJ2-1, so the J assignment may be wrong. The CDR3 sequence is 15 residues long. Germline loops: CDR1 SNHLY, CDR2 FYNNEI. As DNA, the CDR3 is TGTGCCAGCAGCATACTAGCGGGGGTGGTCGGTGAGCAGTTCTTC. Translated: CASSILAGVVGEQFF.

In its sample, this clonotype was seen many times. This chain uses TRBV24-1 with TRBJ1-5; tentative D call: TRBD1 (5 bases). Trimming took 6 bases from V and 7 from J, leaving 12 bases between them. Germline CDR1 reads KGHDR; CDR2 reads SFDVKD. This CDR3 comprises 13 residues. CDR3 nucleotide sequence: TGTGCCACCAGTCAGGGTACGAAGCAGCCCCAGCATTTT. This translates into CATSQGTKQPQHF.

This chain connects TRBV7-9 to TRBJ2-5; 10 bases align to TRBD2. The germline gives CDR1 SEHNR, CDR2 FQNEAQ (reference sequence). The CDR3 covers 16 residues. V gave up 5 bases and J gave up 5 bases; unmatched junction bases: 11. In nucleotides, the CDR3 is TGTGCCAGCAGCCCCCAAGCGGGAGGGAGAGGGGAGACCCAGTACTTC. Translation gives CASSPQAGGRGETQYF.

This clonotype was counted at least ten times. One end of the junction varies from germline; a read error may be responsible. The V gene is TRBV7-7, the J gene TRBJ2-5; TRBD1 matches at 11 bases. CDR1 and CDR2 (germline): SSHAT, FNYEAQ (reference sequence). This CDR3 has 15 amino acids. CDR3 bases: TGTGCTAGCAGCTTCGGGACAGGGGGTTGGGAGACCCAGTACTTC. Protein product: CASSFGTGGWETQYF.

The V gene is TRBV29-1, the J gene TRBJ2-3; 11 nucleotides align to TRBD2. Germline lookup yields CDR1 SQVTM and CDR2 ANQGSEA. The CDR3 is 15 amino acids. Trimming took 1 base from V and 3 from J; bases not matched to a gene: 3. DNA for the CDR3: TGCAGCGTTGAAGGGCTAGCGGGGGGAACAGATACGCAGTATTTT. As protein: CSVEGLAGGTDTQYF.

The chain carries TRBV4-1 and TRBJ2-7; 8 bases agree with TRBD2. This CDR3 has 16 residues. V lost 1 base, J lost 5 bases, and 10 bases stayed unmatched. Germline CDR1 MGHRA, CDR2 YSYEKL. The CDR3 region is CASSQVPGLGLHEQYF. The CDR3 DNA follows: TGCGCCAGCAGCCAAGTTCCGGGACTAGGTCTCCACGAGCAGTACTTC.

This clonotype was counted ten times or more. The rearrangement joins TRBV11-2 to TRBJ1-4; 9 positions agree with TRBD1. Germline V CDR1 and CDR2: SGHAT, FQNNGV. The CDR3 extends over 16 amino acids. The V and J ends lost 3 bases and 5 bases, in that order; junction bases with no gene match: 7. CDR3 DNA: TGTGCCAGCAGCTTGGGACAGGGTGGGTCGAATGAAAAACTGTTTTTT. This encodes CASSLGQGGSNEKLFF.

CDR3 sequence reads: CAPYGAGGAYEQYF. CDR3 DNA: TGTGCCCCTTACGGAGCCGGGGGGGCCTACGAGCAGTACTTC. The chain is built from TRBV10-3 and TRBJ2-7; 8 bases line up with TRBD2. The CDR3 spans 14 residues. Germline assignment: CDR1 ENHRY and CDR2 SYGVKD. The trim removed 11 bases at V and 2 bases at J, leaving 11 bases unmatched.